These T cell receptor beta chains were read from a single sample in a study of blood T cell repertoires in COVID-19. The repertoire was sequenced with immunoSEQ multiplex PCR; TCRdb's copy has only in-frame clones and lacks some. The top ten clones hold 1.2% of a sample with some 250,000 clones, about 90% of them seen once. Source material: PBMCs or T cells enriched from blood (not recorded which). These receptors all come from a human donor in a cohort exposed to, infected with or recovered from COVID-19 (not recorded which). The donor label of this sample is uncertain. Each CDR3 is given with its conserved first and last residue. A D gene is named only where the DNA matches it firmly. Rows may omit the clone size; those that give it use once, few, many or a size class.

cdr3_nt cdr3_aa j_call v_call d_call clone_size
TGTGCCAGCAGTGAGTTGAGGGTCGGCGAGCAGTACTTC CASSELRVGEQYF TRBJ2-7 TRBV2 - -
TGTGCCTGGACCGGGTCCTCCACCGGGGAGCTGTTTTTT CAWTGSSTGELFF TRBJ2-2 TRBV30 - -
TGCGCCAGCAGCCAAGTGGAGGGGTTCCGACAGGGGGCGAGCTATGGCTACACCTTC CASSQVEGFRQGASYGYTF TRBJ1-2 TRBV4-1 TRBD1 -
TGCGCCAGCAGCCAGGACAGGGCGAGGGGCAATCAGCCCCAGCATTTT CASSQDRARGNQPQHF TRBJ1-5 TRBV4-1 TRBD1 -
TGTGCCAGCAGCTTGGCCATGACAGACTATGGCTACACCTTC CASSLAMTDYGYTF TRBJ1-2 TRBV5-4 - -
TGTGCCAGCAGCGCAGCCCCGGGACAGGCCTACGAGCAGTACTTC CASSAAPGQAYEQYF TRBJ2-7 TRBV7-3 TRBD1 -
TGTGCCAGCAGTAGGACAGGGGGCGCTGACAATGAGCAGTTCTTC CASSRTGGADNEQFF TRBJ2-1 TRBV2 TRBD1 -
TGTGCCAGTAGCCCGGGACACCCGGCAACTAATGAAAAACTGTTTTTT CASSPGHPATNEKLFF TRBJ1-4 TRBV19 - -
TGCGCCAGCAGTCCGGGACTAGGCTCCTACAATGAGCAGTTCTTC CASSPGLGSYNEQFF TRBJ2-1 TRBV5-1 TRBD2 -
TGTGCCAGCAGCTTGTCCGGGACAGGGGTTCGATGGGGCTACACCTTC CASSLSGTGVRWGYTF TRBJ1-2 TRBV5-6 TRBD1 once
TGCAGCGTTGCCCACAGGCTTAGACCCGGGGAGCTGTTTTTT CSVAHRLRPGELFF TRBJ2-2 TRBV29-1 - -
TGTGCCAGCAGCTTAGTTCCAGGGGGGATTGCAGACTATGGCTACACCTTC CASSLVPGGIADYGYTF TRBJ1-2 TRBV7-2 TRBD1 -
TGTGCCAGCAGCGCCAGGGTCCTGAACACTGAAGCTTTCTTT CASSARVLNTEAFF TRBJ1-1 TRBV5-6 - -
TGTGCCACCAGCAGAGAAGGAGGACCCGCCAAAAACATTCAGTACTTC CATSREGGPAKNIQYF TRBJ2-4 TRBV15 - -
TGTGCCAGTATCTCCCATTGGAACAGTGAAGCTTTCTTT CASISHWNSEAFF TRBJ1-1 TRBV19 - -
TGTGCCAGCAGTGAAGGGGCTGGCACGGGCGGGGATAATGAAAAACTGTTTTTT CASSEGAGTGGDNEKLFF TRBJ1-4 TRBV27 - -
TGTGCCACCCAAGGGCAGTTGGGAGACAATCAGCCCCAGCATTTT CATQGQLGDNQPQHF TRBJ1-5 TRBV10-3 - -
TGTGCCAGCAGCTTAGAAGGGACTAGCGGTTACAATGAGCAGTTCTTC CASSLEGTSGYNEQFF TRBJ2-1 TRBV11-2 TRBD2 -
TGTGCCAGCAGCTCCCGACAGGGGGGCCCCTATGGCTACACCTTC CASSSRQGGPYGYTF TRBJ1-2 TRBV9 TRBD1 -
TGTGCCACCAGCAGGTCAACCCGACAAGACGGCTACACCTTC CATSRSTRQDGYTF TRBJ1-2 TRBV15 - -
TGTGCCAGCAGCTTTGGGTTTCAGAGGGAGCAGTACTTC CASSFGFQREQYF TRBJ2-7 TRBV5-4 - -
TGCGCCAGCAGCCAAGATAGGGGGGGAATGCCCCAGCATTTT CASSQDRGGMPQHF TRBJ1-5 TRBV4-3 - -
TGCGCCAGCAGACCGGACAGGAACTATGAAAAACTGTTTTTT CASRPDRNYEKLFF TRBJ1-4 TRBV5-1 TRBD1 few
TGTGCCAGCAGTGTTGAGAAAAATAGCAATCAGCCCCAGCATTTT CASSVEKNSNQPQHF TRBJ1-5 TRBV2 - few
TGCGCCAGCAGCTTCCGACTAGCGGGGGGGCTCGTCGATACGCAGTATTTT CASSFRLAGGLVDTQYF TRBJ2-3 TRBV5-1 TRBD2 -
TGTGCCAGCAGCCCTGCAAAACAGCCCCAAGGCGCTTTCTTT CASSPAKQPQGAFF TRBJ1-1 TRBV7-2 - -
TGCGCCAGCAGCCGCCGTGACTTGCGGCAGGGTGAGCAGTTCTTC CASSRRDLRQGEQFF TRBJ2-1 TRBV4-1 - few
TGTGCCAGCAGCCCAGAGGGCTACGAGCAGTACTTC CASSPEGYEQYF TRBJ2-7 TRBV11-2 - once
TGTGCCAGCAGCTTAGGTGGTTTCATGGCTAGCGGGGGTTACTGGCTGTTTTTT CASSLGGFMASGGYWLFF TRBJ2-2 TRBV7-2 TRBD2 -
TGTGCCACCGCAAGGGACAGCGGTAGCAATCAGCCCCAGCATTTT CATARDSGSNQPQHF TRBJ1-5 TRBV19 TRBD1 -
TGCGCCAGCAGCCAAGACAACGCCGGGACAGGGAACTATGGCTACACCTTC CASSQDNAGTGNYGYTF TRBJ1-2 TRBV4-1 TRBD1 -
TGTGCCAGCAGCCTGGAACAGACCATTGAAGCTTTCTTT CASSLEQTIEAFF TRBJ1-1 TRBV5-6 - -
TGTGCCTGGAGCAGCGGGGGGGCGTCCAATACGCAGTATTTT CAWSSGGASNTQYF TRBJ2-3 TRBV30 TRBD2 -
TGTGCCAGCAGCGTAACCCCAGGGGAGCCCTCTGGAAACACCATATATTTT CASSVTPGEPSGNTIYF TRBJ1-3 TRBV9 - -
TGTGCCACCAGTGATTTTGGAGGGAAGGGCTACACCTTC CATSDFGGKGYTF TRBJ1-2 TRBV24-1 - -
TGTGCCAGCAGGGGACAGGGCGGTCAGCCCCAGCATTTT CASRGQGGQPQHF TRBJ1-5 TRBV6-5 TRBD1 -
TGTGCCACCAGCAGAGATCATGTAGGGGGCCAAGGCTATGGCTACACCTTC CATSRDHVGGQGYGYTF TRBJ1-2 TRBV15 TRBD1 -
TGTGCCAGCAGTCTCAGGGGGACAGCGCTCTCCTACGAGCAGTACTTC CASSLRGTALSYEQYF TRBJ2-7 TRBV27 TRBD1 -
TGTGCCAGCAGTGGGACTGGGTATAATTCACCCCTCCACTTT CASSGTGYNSPLHF TRBJ1-6 TRBV25-1 - -
TGTGCCAGCAGGACCTGGGACAGGACCCGAAACACCATATATTTT CASRTWDRTRNTIYF TRBJ1-3 TRBV6-5 TRBD1 -
TGCAGCGTTGTAGAGGAGACGGGAGGAAACACCATATATTTT CSVVEETGGNTIYF TRBJ1-3 TRBV29-1 - once
TGTGCCAGCAGCGACATCGGGGGTGGGGCTGAAGCTTTCTTT CASSDIGGGAEAFF TRBJ1-1 TRBV5-8 - -
TGTGCCAGCAGTGAAGCGTACGCCTTATCCCTAGCCCGAATGTCCTACGAGCAGTACTTC CASSEAYALSLARMSYEQYF TRBJ2-7 TRBV2 - -
TGTGCCTGGAGTAGGTCTGTACAGGGTCCTAACTATGGCTACACCTTC CAWSRSVQGPNYGYTF TRBJ1-2 TRBV30 - -
TGTGCCTGGAGTGTCCCATTATCGGGCACTGAAGCTTTCTTT CAWSVPLSGTEAFF TRBJ1-1 TRBV30 - -
TGTGCCAGCGAGGTCGGAAACACCATATATTTT CASEVGNTIYF TRBJ1-3 TRBV5-4 - -
TGTGCCAGCAGTGGACAGGGTGCTGGAAACACCATATATTTT CASSGQGAGNTIYF TRBJ1-3 TRBV2 TRBD1 once
TGTGCCACACGGATTAGCGGGGGGTCCCCGGATACGCAGTATTTT CATRISGGSPDTQYF TRBJ2-3 TRBV19 TRBD2 -
TGTGCCAGCAGCGTAGATGGACAGGGGAAATTGGAGACCCAGTACTTC CASSVDGQGKLETQYF TRBJ2-5 TRBV9 TRBD1 -
TGTGCCAGCAGCTTAGGAGAGTCGGGGGAAGAGACCCAGTACTTC CASSLGESGEETQYF TRBJ2-5 TRBV11-2 - -
TGTGCCTGTACCCCCGGGACAGGGCGTAATTCACCCCTCCACTTT CACTPGTGRNSPLHF TRBJ1-6 TRBV30 TRBD1 -
TGCGCCAGCAGCCAAGATCGGCAGGGGGCTGGGGGCTACACCTTC CASSQDRQGAGGYTF TRBJ1-2 TRBV4-3 TRBD1 -
TGTGCCAGCTCACTGAGGTCGAGCCAGAACACTGAAGCTTTCTTT CASSLRSSQNTEAFF TRBJ1-1 TRBV18 - -
TGCGCCAGCAGCTTGGACGGGGATATTAATGGCTACACCTTC CASSLDGDINGYTF TRBJ1-2 TRBV5-1 - -
TGTGCCAGCAGTTCCCCCGGAAGGGGCAACTATGGCTACACCTTC CASSSPGRGNYGYTF TRBJ1-2 TRBV6-6 - -
TGCAGTGCTAGTCAGGCAGGCGAGCAGTACTTC CSASQAGEQYF TRBJ2-7 TRBV20-1 - -
TGTGCCACCAGTGCTACAGGGTTCGTAGAGACCCAGTACTTC CATSATGFVETQYF TRBJ2-5 TRBV24-1 - -
TGTGCCAGCTCGCCGATGACAGGGGTCGGGGCCAACGTCCTGACTTTC CASSPMTGVGANVLTF TRBJ2-6 TRBV18 TRBD1 -
TGCGCCAGCAGCCAAGTACTATCAGAGACCCAGTACTTC CASSQVLSETQYF TRBJ2-5 TRBV4-1 - -
TGTGCCAGCAGTTCGAGAGGGCCCGGCGAGCAGTACTTC CASSSRGPGEQYF TRBJ2-7 TRBV27 - -